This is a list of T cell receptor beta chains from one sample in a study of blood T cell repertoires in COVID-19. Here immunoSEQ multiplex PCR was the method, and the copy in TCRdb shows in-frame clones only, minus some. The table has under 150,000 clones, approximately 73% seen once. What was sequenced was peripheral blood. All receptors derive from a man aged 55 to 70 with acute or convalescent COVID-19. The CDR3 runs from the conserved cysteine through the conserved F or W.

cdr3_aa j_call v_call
CASSTSRNQPQHF TRBJ1-5 TRBV27
CASSLITGGYGYTF TRBJ1-2 TRBV5-6
CSVGGSGIESYNEQFF TRBJ2-1 TRBV29-1
CASSAAGIVLLFDTF TRBJ1-2 TRBV2
CASRKRDSSGELFF TRBJ2-2 TRBV7-3
CASSESQGGEAFF TRBJ1-1 TRBV10-2
CASSLGGNYGYTF TRBJ1-2 TRBV7-9
CASSNSGVWYGYTF TRBJ1-2 TRBV28
CASSSFGRGHETQYF TRBJ2-5 TRBV28
CASSYLNFGQGGTEAFF TRBJ1-1 TRBV5-1
CASSQGRYEQYF TRBJ2-7 TRBV3-1/TRBV3-2
CASSPPLNEQFF TRBJ2-1 TRBV18
CASRSGTSGLSYEQYF TRBJ2-7 TRBV28
CASSVSGQQETQYF TRBJ2-5 TRBV9
CASSTGTSSDTQYF TRBJ2-3 TRBV13
CASSQGTSGRAYNEQFF TRBJ2-1 TRBV3-1/TRBV3-2
CASSPPGRDRSSYEQYF TRBJ2-7 TRBV18
CASSSGWGLAGGGSTDTQYF TRBJ2-3 TRBV7-3
CASGFFRGSYYNSPLHF TRBJ1-6 TRBV21-1
CASSPGQGMGSSYNSPLHF TRBJ1-6 TRBV5-1
CASSRDIEETQYF TRBJ2-5 TRBV5-4
CASSFSGLGYTF TRBJ1-2 TRBV5-1
CASSLMGQGVSDTQYF TRBJ2-3 TRBV5-1
CASSWDRGYEQYF TRBJ2-7 TRBV6-5
CSVEGGSGTDTQYF TRBJ2-3 TRBV29-1
CASSDSSVNTEAFF TRBJ1-1 TRBV6-4
CASSRGVLQETQYF TRBJ2-5 TRBV7-9
CASSTGTTRAGNTIYF TRBJ1-3 TRBV6-2/TRBV6-3
CASSLERAPYGYTF TRBJ1-2 TRBV5-6
CASSLTTGGLNEQFF TRBJ2-1 TRBV7-9
CASSLSRGSGTDTQYF TRBJ2-3 TRBV28
CASSTQVVNTEAFF TRBJ1-1 TRBV9
CAISGIESYEQYF TRBJ2-7 TRBV10-3
CASSATMRAGAQETQYF TRBJ2-5 TRBV9
CASSPRQGAREQYF TRBJ2-7 TRBV7-9
CASSSPWGRSSYEQYF TRBJ2-7 TRBV6-6
CASSKLRGGAGETQYF TRBJ2-5 TRBV9
CASSRGQQETQYF TRBJ2-5 TRBV7-3
CASSMSGRTGELFF TRBJ2-2 TRBV19
CASSSRLAGGGTDTQYF TRBJ2-3 TRBV5-4
CASSSRQGARNEQFF TRBJ2-1 TRBV7-9
CASRGGAGSYEQYF TRBJ2-7 TRBV19
CASSYEAGNEQFF TRBJ2-1 TRBV6-2/TRBV6-3
CAWSPGQTYEQYF TRBJ2-7 TRBV30
CASSLNPTGPSYNEQFF TRBJ2-1 TRBV7-3
CASVQGRGDTEAFF TRBJ1-1 TRBV2
CASSYGDMREQYF TRBJ2-7 TRBV6-5
CASSLGAYAYEQYF TRBJ2-7 TRBV5-6
CASSTPRSSYEQYF TRBJ2-7 TRBV19
CASRSRTDNTGELFF TRBJ2-2 TRBV2
CASSQDGGPNSEAFF TRBJ1-1 TRBV4-1
CASSLLGLGGEQYF TRBJ2-7 TRBV7-9
CASSPLGRVTDTQYF TRBJ2-3 TRBV6-5
CARDRGPYEQYF TRBJ2-7 TRBV21-1
CASSPQRTGKSPLHF TRBJ1-6 TRBV28
CASSLGAGGAYNEQFF TRBJ2-1 TRBV5-1
CASSPQGAYYEQYF TRBJ2-7 TRBV28
CAWSVQQGYGYTF TRBJ1-2 TRBV30
CASSGGLRGRFGGYTF TRBJ1-2 TRBV25-1
CASSPEGSGGPLHF TRBJ1-6 TRBV11-2